The clone carrying this T cell receptor (beta chain) was seen a handful of times. Antigen: not known. Treatment meaning: roughly 11-day PBMC culture with coronavirus spike peptide pools or control peptides (ViraFEST assay). The record originates from a study of vaccination and CD4 T cells after COVID-19. Across the whole study: Six males and four females, two Hispanic, made up the convalescents. The authors gave control cultures a CEFX pool, an HIV-1 Nef pool, or no peptide.

Cultured CD4+ T-cell DNA underwent Oncomine TCR Beta short-read sequencing. Once CD4+ T cells had been cultured, genomic DNA was extracted from them. TCRdb used MiXCR to reprocess the PCR reads, holding one entry per CDR3 protein. The sample holds about 20,000 distinct CDR3 sequences; roughly two fifths are singletons and the top ten take around 12%. CDR3 size: 15 residues. With 8 bases clipped from V and 5 bases from J, the junction kept 11 bases outside the gene matches. Germline V lookup: CDR1 DFQATT, CDR2 SNEGSKA (reference sequence). This rearrangement joins TRBV20-1 to TRBJ2-1; TRBD2 matches 11 bases. What was sequenced was CD4+ T cells from blood, cultured in vitro. This receptor was identified in a human donor who had recovered from COVID-19. The CDR3 DNA reads as TGCAGTTACGGGACTAGCGGCTCCTTTAACAATGAGCAGTTCTTC. Protein product: CSYGTSGSFNNEQFF.